A selection of T cell receptor beta chains follows, all from one sample in a study of blood T cell repertoires in COVID-19. Libraries were prepared by immunoSEQ multiplex PCR; TCRdb keeps only in-frame clonotypes and omits some of them. The sample includes roughly 74,000 clones, roughly 81% of them seen just once. The sequenced material came from peripheral blood. Receptors were obtained from a man between 65 and 79 years old with acute or convalescent COVID-19. Both conserved end residues are part of each CDR3. D genes are given only for firm matches. Rows may omit the clone size; those that give it use once, few, many or a size class.

cdr3_length clone_size d_call j_call v_call cdr3_aa cdr3_nt
12 . . TRBJ1-1 TRBV2 CASKGRGSEAFF TGTGCCAGCAAAGGCAGGGGCAGTGAAGCTTTCTTT
15 once TRBD1 TRBJ1-5 TRBV7-2 CASSLGTGINQPQHF TGTGCCAGCAGCTTGGGGACAGGGATAAATCAGCCCCAGCATTTT
13 . TRBD1 TRBJ2-7 TRBV7-2 CASSTDRRSEQYF TGTGCCAGCAGTACGGACAGGCGGAGCGAGCAGTACTTC
15 . . TRBJ1-1 TRBV27 CASSSYPTANTEAFF TGTGCCAGCAGTTCCTACCCTACAGCGAACACTGAAGCTTTCTTT
11 . . TRBJ2-5 TRBV30 CAWGPRETQYF TGTGCCTGGGGCCCCCGGGAGACCCAGTACTTC
14 . . TRBJ1-1 TRBV5-4 CASSLTAGNTEAFF TGTGCCAGCAGCTTGACGGCGGGTAACACTGAAGCTTTCTTT
15 . . TRBJ1-4 TRBV3-1/TRBV3-2 CASSQVWGSNEKLFF TGTGCCAGCAGCCAAGTTTGGGGCTCTAATGAAAAACTGTTTTTT
13 . . TRBJ2-7 TRBV6-5 CASTGPGGREQYF TGTGCCAGCACCGGGCCTGGGGGCCGCGAGCAGTACTTC
17 . TRBD2 TRBJ2-1 TRBV9 CASSVATGTSGNNEQFF TGTGCCAGCAGCGTAGCTACCGGGACTAGCGGGAACAATGAGCAGTTCTTC
18 . . TRBJ1-4 TRBV21-1 CASSKALSVAPTNEKLFF TGTGCCAGCAGCAAAGCGCTTTCGGTAGCACCAACTAATGAAAAACTGTTTTTT
13 . . TRBJ1-1 TRBV30 CAWSVSLNTEAFF TGTGCCTGGAGTGTCTCCTTGAACACTGAAGCTTTCTTT
12 . . TRBJ1-6 TRBV5-8 CASSLARGPLHF TGTGCCAGCAGCTTGGCCCGTGGCCCCCTCCACTTT
13 . . TRBJ2-7 TRBV6-6 CAVFQPGSYEQYF TGTGCCGTCTTTCAACCGGGCTCCTACGAGCAGTACTTC
14 . TRBD1 TRBJ2-7 TRBV5-6 CASSETGGSYEQYF TGTGCCAGCAGCGAAACAGGGGGCTCCTACGAGCAGTACTTC
13 . . TRBJ1-2 TRBV24-1 CATSVAAGSGYTF TGTGCCACCAGTGTAGCGGCAGGGAGTGGCTACACCTTC
15 . TRBD2 TRBJ2-5 TRBV19 CASGTSGEPEETQYF TGTGCCAGCGGGACTAGCGGGGAGCCGGAAGAGACCCAGTACTTC
15 . TRBD1 TRBJ1-1 TRBV6-5 CASNPRGQGNTEAFF TGTGCCAGCAACCCACGTGGACAGGGGAACACTGAAGCTTTCTTT
15 . TRBD2 TRBJ2-5 TRBV2 CASVMESGGQETQYF TGTGCCAGCGTCATGGAGAGCGGGGGTCAAGAGACCCAGTACTTC
15 . TRBD2 TRBJ2-1 TRBV19 CASSPWASGSGEQFF TGTGCCAGTAGTCCTTGGGCTAGCGGGAGTGGTGAGCAGTTCTTC
15 . . TRBJ1-5 TRBV19 CASKKGVISNQPQHF TGTGCCAGTAAGAAGGGGGTAATTAGCAATCAGCCCCAGCATTTT
14 . TRBD1 TRBJ1-5 TRBV28 CASRGTGAGQPQHF TGTGCCAGCAGGGGGACAGGAGCGGGTCAGCCCCAGCATTTT
15 . . TRBJ2-7 TRBV29-1 CSVEGGGERNYEQYF TGCAGCGTTGAAGGGGGCGGAGAGCGCAACTACGAGCAGTACTTC
12 . TRBD2 TRBJ2-7 TRBV28 CASTRGVYEQYF TGTGCCAGCACGCGGGGGGTCTACGAGCAGTACTTC
17 . TRBD2 TRBJ2-5 TRBV5-1 CASSLGRGGSLQETQYF TGCGCCAGCAGCTTGGGACGGGGCGGGAGCCTACAAGAGACCCAGTACTTC
16 once TRBD2 TRBJ2-5 TRBV7-7 CASSLAGPGSRETQYF TGTGCTAGCAGCTTAGCGGGTCCAGGGTCGAGAGAGACCCAGTACTTC
14 . TRBD2 TRBJ2-3 TRBV2 CASRQAGGPDTQYF TGTGCCAGCAGACAAGCGGGAGGGCCAGATACGCAGTATTTT
17 once . TRBJ2-6 TRBV3-1/TRBV3-2 CASRASPASSGANVLTF TGTGCCAGCAGGGCGAGCCCCGCTAGCTCTGGGGCCAACGTCCTGACTTTC
11 . . TRBJ2-5 TRBV2 CASSEIGGQYF TGTGCCAGCAGTGAAATAGGGGGCCAGTACTTC
19 . TRBD2 TRBJ2-3 TRBV5-1 CASSLGGIAGRASTDTQYF TGCGCCAGCAGCTTGGGTGGAATAGCGGGGCGCGCTAGCACAGATACGCAGTATTTT
14 . . TRBJ2-1 TRBV4-1 CASSPPRAYNEQFF TGCGCCAGCAGCCCCCCCCGGGCCTACAATGAGCAGTTCTTC
17 . TRBD2 TRBJ2-3 TRBV28 CASTSGLAGVGADTQYF TGTGCCAGCACCTCGGGACTAGCGGGAGTCGGGGCAGATACGCAGTATTTT
15 . . TRBJ1-6 TRBV6-1 CASSEGQSRFSPLHF TGTGCCAGCAGTGAAGGACAGTCCCGTTTTTCACCCCTCCACTTT
13 . TRBD1 TRBJ1-1 TRBV5-4 CASSTTTGQGAFF TGTGCCAGCAGCACCACGACGGGACAGGGGGCTTTCTTT
15 . . TRBJ1-6 TRBV28 CASSRGLVFGSPLHF TGTGCCAGCAGCCGTGGACTGGTGTTTGGTTCACCCCTCCACTTT
13 . . TRBJ1-1 TRBV19 CASSMEERTEAFF TGTGCCAGTAGTATGGAGGAGAGGACTGAAGCTTTCTTT
14 . . TRBJ1-5 TRBV6-4 CASSSQGGNQPQHF TGTGCCAGCAGCTCACAGGGAGGCAATCAGCCCCAGCATTTT
15 . TRBD2 TRBJ2-7 TRBV28 CASLLLAGGLKEQYF TGTGCCAGCCTTTTACTAGCGGGTGGCCTGAAGGAGCAGTACTTC
15 . TRBD2 TRBJ2-1 TRBV10-3 CAISESIGTRHEQFF TGTGCCATCAGTGAGTCGATTGGGACTAGACATGAGCAGTTCTTC
14 once . TRBJ2-2 TRBV2 CASSFQGMAGELFF TGTGCCAGCAGTTTCCAGGGAATGGCCGGGGAGCTGTTTTTT
17 . TRBD1 TRBJ2-2 TRBV19 CASNHLPGQGAVGELFF TGTGCCAGTAACCATCTCCCGGGACAGGGGGCGGTCGGGGAGCTGTTTTTT
15 . TRBD1 TRBJ2-7 TRBV6-1 CASSEGDRDSYEQYF TGTGCCAGCAGTGAAGGAGACAGGGATTCCTACGAGCAGTACTTC
16 . TRBD1 TRBJ1-5 TRBV30 CAWSVMGQGHNQPQHF TGTGCCTGGAGTGTAATGGGACAGGGGCATAATCAGCCCCAGCATTTT
15 . . TRBJ1-1 TRBV27 CASSLSGGRGTEAFF TGTGCCAGCAGTTTAAGTGGGGGTAGGGGGACTGAAGCTTTCTTT
15 . TRBD2 TRBJ2-5 TRBV10-2 CASSEVVSGEETQYF TGCGCCAGCAGTGAGGTTGTTAGCGGGGAAGAGACCCAGTACTTC
13 . TRBD1 TRBJ1-2 TRBV19 CASSTRTGRGYTF TGTGCCAGTAGTACCCGGACAGGGCGAGGCTACACCTTC
13 . TRBD1 TRBJ2-7 TRBV24-1 CATSDYRGFEQYF TGTGCCACCAGTGATTACAGGGGTTTCGAGCAGTACTTC
13 . . TRBJ1-5 TRBV11-1 CASSFRVGEPQHF TGTGCCAGCAGCTTCAGGGTTGGTGAGCCCCAGCATTTT
13 . . TRBJ1-2 TRBV2 CASSRDTRYGYTF TGTGCCAGCAGTAGGGACACCCGCTATGGCTACACCTTC
17 . . TRBJ2-7 TRBV21-1 CASSREGRGPRVYEQYF TGTGCCAGCAGCAGAGAGGGGCGGGGGCCAAGGGTCTACGAGCAGTACTTC
14 . . TRBJ2-7 TRBV5-6 CASRRQVSSYEQYF TGTGCCAGCAGACGACAGGTTAGCTCCTACGAGCAGTACTTC
17 . . TRBJ2-2 TRBV18 CASSLTPLDRTTGELFF TGTGCCAGCTCACTCACCCCCCTGGACAGAACCACCGGGGAGCTGTTTTTT
18 . TRBD1 TRBJ1-4 TRBV4-1 CASSQERTGGRTNEKLFF TGCGCCAGCAGCCAAGAGCGGACAGGGGGTCGGACTAATGAAAAACTGTTTTTT
13 medium-sized . TRBJ2-1 TRBV18 CASSPPRGNEQFF TGTGCCAGCTCACCCCCCAGGGGCAATGAGCAGTTCTTC
15 . TRBD2 TRBJ2-3 TRBV7-2 CASSPGLAGGTTQYF TGTGCCAGCAGCCCGGGACTAGCGGGGGGGACTACGCAGTATTTT
15 once TRBD2 TRBJ2-1 TRBV5-4 CASSLGGLTYNEQFF TGTGCCAGCAGCTTGGGGGGACTAACCTACAATGAGCAGTTCTTC
14 few . TRBJ1-1 TRBV5-4 CASSPGQRNTEAFF TGTGCCAGCAGCCCCGGACAGAGGAACACTGAAGCTTTCTTT
13 . . TRBJ2-1 TRBV15 CATSRGRDVEQFF TGTGCCACCAGCAGGGGCAGGGATGTTGAGCAGTTCTTC